This T cell receptor beta chain emerged from a study of human T cells and chemical hapten exposure. In germline, CDR1 is SGHRS, CDR2 YFSETQ. This CDR3 is 14 amino acids long. Trimming removed 0 bases at V and 3 bases at J, with 10 bases between. The time point denotes: patch test 1, 2 weeks after DPC sensitization. Regarding treatment: therapeutic diphenylcyclopropenone sensitization with weekly scalp DPC. Ten or more counts support this clonotype. TCRdb analysed the RACE reads with MiXCR anew, one entry per CDR3 protein. Of around 100,000 distinct CDR3 sequences in the sample, about 11% were seen once.

The origin of this receptor is a woman in her thirties or forties with alopecia areata. Some clones in this sample may be carry-over from other donors' samples. Sequenced material: whole blood, taken in connection with sensitization to the hapten diphenylcyclopropenone (DPC). V usage is TRBV5-1 and J usage is TRBJ2-7, with D possibly being TRBD1 (5 bases). CDR3 in amino acids: CASSLDWQGYEQYF. CDR3 DNA sequence: TGCGCCAGCAGCTTGGATTGGCAGGGCTACGAGCAGTACTTC.